A selection of T cell receptor beta chains follows, all from one sample in a study of OX40 agonist ivuxolimab in advanced cancers. This table comes from immunoSEQ multiplex PCR, and its TCRdb copy is limited to in-frame clones, with some not included. The data show approximately 26,000 clones, approximately 89% seen once. Sequencing was performed on CD4+ or CD8+ T cells sorted from blood, taken in a trial of the OX40 agonist ivuxolimab. The source of these receptors is an adult with an advanced solid tumor such as melanoma, head and neck, liver or kidney cancer. The CDR3 runs from the conserved cysteine through the conserved F or W. A D gene is named only where the DNA matches it firmly. Where a row states a size, it is once, few, many or the class of an expanded clone; other rows omit it.

TGTGCCAGCAGTGTTTTCCCACGCGTCTCTGGAAACACCATATATTTT | CASSVFPRVSGNTIYF | TRBV6-1 | once | TRBJ1-3 | -
TGTGCCAGCAGTCCCCGGGACAGTGCATTGAACACTGAAGCTTTCTTT | CASSPRDSALNTEAFF | TRBV6-6 | - | TRBJ1-1 | TRBD1
TGTGCCAGCAGCGTGGGCAGGTTGGGCTATGGCTACACCTTC | CASSVGRLGYGYTF | TRBV9 | - | TRBJ1-2 | -
TGTGCCAGCAGCTTATTGTCTGGGACAGGGTTGGATGGCTACACCTTC | CASSLLSGTGLDGYTF | TRBV7-8 | - | TRBJ1-2 | TRBD1
TGTGCCAGCACAGGGACGGAACAAGAGACCCAGTACTTC | CASTGTEQETQYF | TRBV2 | - | TRBJ2-5 | -
TGCGCCAGCAGCTTGGAAAGTTTAAGGTTCGATGAAGCTTTCTTT | CASSLESLRFDEAFF | TRBV5-1 | few | TRBJ1-1 | -
TGTGCCAGCAGTCCCCAGGTACTTGACGGAAACACCATATATTTT | CASSPQVLDGNTIYF | TRBV6-4 | - | TRBJ1-3 | -
TGTGCCAGCGATGGCCTAGCGGGGACCGTCGGGGAGCTGTTTTTT | CASDGLAGTVGELFF | TRBV6-6 | few | TRBJ2-2 | TRBD2
TGTGCCAGCAGCCAAGACACTAGCGTCTACGAGCAGTACTTC | CASSQDTSVYEQYF | TRBV4-2 | - | TRBJ2-7 | TRBD2
TGTGCCTGGAGTGTTTTTGATACGTGGCCCACGGGTAGCTCCTACGAGCAGTACTTC | CAWSVFDTWPTGSSYEQYF | TRBV30 | - | TRBJ2-7 | -
TGTGCCAGCACCCTGCCGGGACACCGCCAAGAGACCCAGTACTTC | CASTLPGHRQETQYF | TRBV5-5 | - | TRBJ2-5 | -
TGTGCCAGCAGCCAATTGGGGAACGAGCAGTACTTC | CASSQLGNEQYF | TRBV7-9 | medium-sized | TRBJ2-7 | -
TGTGCCAGCAGTGACTACCCCGGGACAGATACGCAGTATTTT | CASSDYPGTDTQYF | TRBV6-4 | once | TRBJ2-3 | -
TGTGCCAGCAGCCCCCGGACAGGGAGATACGAGCAGTACTTC | CASSPRTGRYEQYF | TRBV11-2 | - | TRBJ2-7 | TRBD1
TGTGCCAGTAGTTCGGGACTAGCGGGAGTTTACGAGCAGTACTTC | CASSSGLAGVYEQYF | TRBV19 | - | TRBJ2-7 | TRBD2
TGTGCCAGCAACGAGCAGTACTTC | CASNEQYF | TRBV7-9 | - | TRBJ2-7 | -
TGTGCCAGCGCGGTGCGGGGCAGCACAGATACGCAGTATTTT | CASAVRGSTDTQYF | TRBV28 | - | TRBJ2-3 | -
TGTGCCATCAAGGAGGAGTACCAAGAGACCCAGTACTTC | CAIKEEYQETQYF | TRBV10-3 | - | TRBJ2-5 | -
TGTGCCAGCAGCCCCCGCCGGGGGGGGGCCCCAGAGACCCAGTACTTC | CASSPRRGGAPETQYF | TRBV7-2 | - | TRBJ2-5 | TRBD2
TGTGCCAGCAGTGACCCGGCGGGACAGGGGTGGGGCACTGAAGCTTTCTTT | CASSDPAGQGWGTEAFF | TRBV6-1 | once | TRBJ1-1 | TRBD1
TGTGCCAGCAGCTCCCAAACACAGGGTTTCACCGGGGAGCTGTTTTTT | CASSSQTQGFTGELFF | TRBV7-9 | - | TRBJ2-2 | -
TGCGCCAGCAATACGGGTGAGCAGTACTTC | CASNTGEQYF | TRBV5-1 | - | TRBJ2-7 | -
TGCGCCAGCAGCTTGGGGCTAGCGCGGGCCTACGAGCAGTACTTC | CASSLGLARAYEQYF | TRBV5-1 | - | TRBJ2-7 | -
TGTGCCAGCAGCTCCGCGGGCCGAACAGGCCAGGGGTTAGATACGCAGTATTTT | CASSSAGRTGQGLDTQYF | TRBV7-9 | - | TRBJ2-3 | -
TGTGCCAGCAGTTACCTCACACGGAACACTGAAGCTTTCTTT | CASSYLTRNTEAFF | TRBV6-5 | - | TRBJ1-1 | -
TGTGCCAGCAGCTTGGGGGCCTACGAGCAGTACTTC | CASSLGAYEQYF | TRBV5-8 | - | TRBJ2-7 | -
TGTGCCAGCAGCCCTACTAGTGCCGTCTACGAGCAGTACTTC | CASSPTSAVYEQYF | TRBV5-6 | - | TRBJ2-7 | -
TGTGCCAGCAGCGTTATAGGTCCTCAGAACACTGAAGCTTTCTTT | CASSVIGPQNTEAFF | TRBV6-5 | - | TRBJ1-1 | -
TGTGCCTGGGGGGAACCTGACAGGGTAGTGAATGAGCAGTTCTTC | CAWGEPDRVVNEQFF | TRBV30 | - | TRBJ2-1 | TRBD1